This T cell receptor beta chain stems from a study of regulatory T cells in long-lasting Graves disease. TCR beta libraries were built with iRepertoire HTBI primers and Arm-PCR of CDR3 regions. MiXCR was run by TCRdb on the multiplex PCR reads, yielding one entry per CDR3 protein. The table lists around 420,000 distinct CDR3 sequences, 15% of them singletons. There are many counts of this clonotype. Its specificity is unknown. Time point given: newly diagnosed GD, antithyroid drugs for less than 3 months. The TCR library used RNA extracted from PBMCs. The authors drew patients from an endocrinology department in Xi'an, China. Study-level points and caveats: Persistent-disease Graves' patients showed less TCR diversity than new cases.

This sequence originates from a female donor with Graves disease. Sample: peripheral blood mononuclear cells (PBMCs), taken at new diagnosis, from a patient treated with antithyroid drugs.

The CDR3 loop reads CASATSGVPDNEQFF. CDR3 DNA sequence: TGTGCCAGCGCGACTAGCGGCGTCCCGGACAATGAGCAGTTCTTC. The V and J genes are TRBV7-3 and TRBJ2-1, with 9 bases lining up with TRBD2. With 8 bases clipped from V and 5 bases from J, the junction kept 10 bases outside the gene matches. The CDR3 is 15 amino acids. Germline V gene lookup returns CDR1 SGHTA and CDR2 FQGTGA.